This TCR beta chain was documented in a study of beta chain features in type 1 diabetes. Study as a whole: Healthy donors resembled patients in age, gender and cell yields.

This clone was counted a few times. Germline V gives CDR1 SEHNR, CDR2 FQNEAQ (reference sequence). V dropped 5 bases and J dropped 7 bases, with 9 bases sitting between them. The CDR3 is made up of 13 amino acids. The entirety of the isolated RNA underwent reverse transcription, so expressed TCRB transcripts were sequenced. Produced via immunoSEQ multiplex PCR; TCRdb's table is partial and in-frame only. The table shows 500,000 to 700,000 clones, with 15% occurring only once. Source material: naive CD4+ T cells from blood. The receptor was isolated from a man aged 18 to 30 in good health. The gene calls are TRBV7-9 and TRBJ1-6; no definite D call. CDR3 sequence: CASSDTANSPLHF. The CDR3 DNA reads TGTGCCAGCAGCGACACAGCGAATTCACCCCTCCACTTT.